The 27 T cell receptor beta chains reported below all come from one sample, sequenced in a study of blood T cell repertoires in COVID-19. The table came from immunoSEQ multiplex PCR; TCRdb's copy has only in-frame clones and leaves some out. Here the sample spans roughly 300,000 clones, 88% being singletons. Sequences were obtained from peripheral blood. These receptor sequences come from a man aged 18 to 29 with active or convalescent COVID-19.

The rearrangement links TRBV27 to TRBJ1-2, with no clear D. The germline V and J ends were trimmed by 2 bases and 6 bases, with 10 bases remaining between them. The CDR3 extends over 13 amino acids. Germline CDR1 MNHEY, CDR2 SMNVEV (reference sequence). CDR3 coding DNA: TGTGCCAGCAGTTTACGAGGAGTTAATGGCTACACCTTC. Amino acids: CASSLRGVNGYTF.

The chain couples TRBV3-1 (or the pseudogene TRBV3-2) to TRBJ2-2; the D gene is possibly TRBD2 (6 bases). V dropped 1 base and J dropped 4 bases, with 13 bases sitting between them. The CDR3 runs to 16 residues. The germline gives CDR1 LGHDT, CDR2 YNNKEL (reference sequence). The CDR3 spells CASSQGRGPSTGELFF. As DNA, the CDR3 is TGTGCCAGCAGCCAAGGGCGGGGCCCGAGCACCGGGGAGCTGTTTTTT.

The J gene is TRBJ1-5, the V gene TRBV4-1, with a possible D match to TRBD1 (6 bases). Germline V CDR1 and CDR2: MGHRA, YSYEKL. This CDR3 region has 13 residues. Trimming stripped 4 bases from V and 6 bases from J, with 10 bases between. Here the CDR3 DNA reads TGCGCCAGCAGCCCCCCAGGGGCTCAGCCCCAGCATTTT. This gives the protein CASSPPGAQPQHF.

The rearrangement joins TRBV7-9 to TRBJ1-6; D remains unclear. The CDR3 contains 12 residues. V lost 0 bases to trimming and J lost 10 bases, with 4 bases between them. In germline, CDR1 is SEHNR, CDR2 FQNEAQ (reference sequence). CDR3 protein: CASSLALSPLHF. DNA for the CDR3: TGTGCCAGCAGCTTAGCTCTCTCACCCCTCCACTTT.

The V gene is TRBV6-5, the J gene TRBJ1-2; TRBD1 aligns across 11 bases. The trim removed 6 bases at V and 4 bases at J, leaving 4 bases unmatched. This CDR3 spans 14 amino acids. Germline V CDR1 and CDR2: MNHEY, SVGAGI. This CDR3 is CASSLGQGAYGYTF. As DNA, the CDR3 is TGTGCCAGCAGCCTTGGACAGGGGGCCTATGGCTACACCTTC.

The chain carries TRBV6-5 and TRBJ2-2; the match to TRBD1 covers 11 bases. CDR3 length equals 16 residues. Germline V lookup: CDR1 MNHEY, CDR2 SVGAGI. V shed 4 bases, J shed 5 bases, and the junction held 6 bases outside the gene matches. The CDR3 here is CASSSGTGGGTGELFF. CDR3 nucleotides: TGTGCCAGCAGTTCCGGGACAGGGGGAGGAACCGGGGAGCTGTTTTTT.

CDR3 loop: CASSLAGGAASGELFF. The CDR3 DNA reads as TGTGCCAGCAGCTTAGCAGGGGGCGCAGCGAGCGGGGAGCTGTTTTTT. The rearrangement joins TRBV7-6 to TRBJ2-2, with 7 bases matching TRBD1. The ends lost 0 bases at V and 7 bases at J; junction bases unmatched: 8. CDR1 SGHVS and CDR2 FNYEAQ come from the germline V gene. The CDR3 has 16 amino acids.

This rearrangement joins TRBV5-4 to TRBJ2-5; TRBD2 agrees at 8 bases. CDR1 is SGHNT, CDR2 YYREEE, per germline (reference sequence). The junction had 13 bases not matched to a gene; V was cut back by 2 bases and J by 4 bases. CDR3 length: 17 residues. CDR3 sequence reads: CASSFNSHGGAPETQYF. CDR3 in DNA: TGTGCCAGCAGCTTTAACTCCCACGGGGGGGCTCCAGAGACCCAGTACTTC.

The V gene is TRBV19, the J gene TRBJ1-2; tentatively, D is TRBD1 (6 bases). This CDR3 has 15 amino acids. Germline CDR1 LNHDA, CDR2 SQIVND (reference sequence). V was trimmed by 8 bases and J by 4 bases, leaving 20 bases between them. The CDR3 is CASQTPVQGLYGYTF. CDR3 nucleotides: TGTGCCAGTCAGACCCCGGTACAGGGCCTCTATGGCTACACCTTC.

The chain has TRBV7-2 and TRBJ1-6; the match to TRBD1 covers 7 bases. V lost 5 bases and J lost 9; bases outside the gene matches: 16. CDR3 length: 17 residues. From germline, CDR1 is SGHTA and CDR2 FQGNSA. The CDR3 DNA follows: TGTGCCAGCAGCCCCCCGACAGGGTACGGGTCCATTTCACCCCTCCACTTT. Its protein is CASSPPTGYGSISPLHF.

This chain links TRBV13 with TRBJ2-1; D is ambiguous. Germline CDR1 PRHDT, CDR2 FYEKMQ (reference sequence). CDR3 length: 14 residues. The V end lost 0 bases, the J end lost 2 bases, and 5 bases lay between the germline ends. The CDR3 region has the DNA TGTGCCAGCAGCTTAGGTTCTGCCTACAATGAGCAGTTCTTC. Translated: CASSLGSAYNEQFF. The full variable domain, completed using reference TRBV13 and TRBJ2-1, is AAGVIQSPRHLIKEKRETATLKCYPIPRHDTVYWYQQGPGQDPQFLISFYEKMQSDKGSIPDRFSAQQFSDYHSELNMSSLELGDSALYFCASSLGSAYNEQFFGPGTRLTVL.

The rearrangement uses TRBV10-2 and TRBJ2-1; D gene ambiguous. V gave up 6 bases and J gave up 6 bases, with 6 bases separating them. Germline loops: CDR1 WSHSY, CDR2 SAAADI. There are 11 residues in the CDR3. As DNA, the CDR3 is TGCGCCAGCAGGACTTCCAATGAGCAGTTCTTC. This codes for CASRTSNEQFF.

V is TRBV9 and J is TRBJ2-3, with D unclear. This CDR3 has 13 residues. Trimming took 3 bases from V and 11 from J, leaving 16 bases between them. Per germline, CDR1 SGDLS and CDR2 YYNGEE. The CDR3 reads CASSEPIGSKQYF. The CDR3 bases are TGTGCCAGCAGCGAGCCTATCGGTAGTAAGCAGTATTTT.

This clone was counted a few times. CDR3 in DNA: TGTGCCAGCAGTTCCGGACAGGAACCTTACGAGCAGTACTTC. Protein: CASSSGQEPYEQYF. The chain links TRBV28 to TRBJ2-7; the match to TRBD1 covers 7 bases. V was pared by 4 bases and J by 4 bases, with 7 bases of the junction left unmatched. The CDR3 loop spans 14 amino acids. Germline CDR1 and CDR2: MDHEN and SYDVKM.

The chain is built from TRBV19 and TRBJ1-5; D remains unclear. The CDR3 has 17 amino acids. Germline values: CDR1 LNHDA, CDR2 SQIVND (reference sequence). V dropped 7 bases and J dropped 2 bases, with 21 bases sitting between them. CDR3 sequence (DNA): TGTGCCAGTAAGGCGGCTCTTAGCTCCGTGGGCAATCAGCCCCAGCATTTT. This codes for CASKAALSSVGNQPQHF.

CDR3 bases: TGTGCCAGCAGGTCCGGGACTAGTTTATTCTTC. This encodes CASRSGTSLFF. The chain employs TRBV12-3 or TRBV12-4 and TRBJ2-1; 8 nucleotides line up with TRBD2. Trimming cost V 6 bases and J 16 bases; bases outside gene matches: 8. The CDR3 sequence is 11 residues long.

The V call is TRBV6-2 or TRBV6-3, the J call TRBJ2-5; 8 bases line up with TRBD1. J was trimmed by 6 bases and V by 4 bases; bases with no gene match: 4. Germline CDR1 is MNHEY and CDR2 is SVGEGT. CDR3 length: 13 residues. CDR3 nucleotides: TGTGCCAGCAGTTTAGGACAGGGTCAGACCCAGTACTTC. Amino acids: CASSLGQGQTQYF.

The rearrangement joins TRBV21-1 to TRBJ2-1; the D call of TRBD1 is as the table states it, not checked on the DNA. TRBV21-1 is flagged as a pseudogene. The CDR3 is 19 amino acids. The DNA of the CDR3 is TGTGCCAGCAGCAAGGGTACCCTACCGGGACAGCAGGTTGACAATGAGCAGTTCTTC. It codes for CASSKGTLPGQQVDNEQFF.

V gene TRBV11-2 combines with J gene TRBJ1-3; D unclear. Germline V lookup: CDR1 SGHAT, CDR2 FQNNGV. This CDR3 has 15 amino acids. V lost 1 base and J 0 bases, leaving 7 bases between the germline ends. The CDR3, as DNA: TGTGCCAGCAGCTTAGGGCGGAACTCTGGAAACACCATATATTTT. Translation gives CASSLGRNSGNTIYF. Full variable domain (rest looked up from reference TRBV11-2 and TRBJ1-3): EAGVAQSPRYKIIEKRQSVAFWCNPISGHATLYWYQQILGQGPKLLIQFQNNGVVDDSQLPKDRFSAERLKGVDSTLKIQPAKLEDSAVYLCASSLGRNSGNTIYFGEGSWLTVV.

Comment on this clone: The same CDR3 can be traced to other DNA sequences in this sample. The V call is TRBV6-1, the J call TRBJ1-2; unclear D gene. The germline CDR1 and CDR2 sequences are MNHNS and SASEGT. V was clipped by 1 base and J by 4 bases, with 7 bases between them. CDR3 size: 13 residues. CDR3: CASSEGQIYGYTF. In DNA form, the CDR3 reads TGTGCCAGCAGTGAAGGGCAGATCTATGGCTACACCTTC.

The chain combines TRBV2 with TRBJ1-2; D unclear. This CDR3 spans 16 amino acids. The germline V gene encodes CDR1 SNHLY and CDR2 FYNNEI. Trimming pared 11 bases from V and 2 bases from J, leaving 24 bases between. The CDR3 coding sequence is TGTGCCCAGAGAGCGGGGTTTGGCAACCGAAACTATGGCTACACCTTC. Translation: CAQRAGFGNRNYGYTF.

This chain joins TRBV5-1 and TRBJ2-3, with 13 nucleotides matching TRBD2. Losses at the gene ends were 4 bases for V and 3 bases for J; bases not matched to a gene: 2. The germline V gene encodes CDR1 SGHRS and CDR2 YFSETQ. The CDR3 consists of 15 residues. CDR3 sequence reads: CASSTGLAGTDTQYF. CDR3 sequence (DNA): TGCGCCAGCAGCACGGGACTAGCGGGGACAGATACGCAGTATTTT.

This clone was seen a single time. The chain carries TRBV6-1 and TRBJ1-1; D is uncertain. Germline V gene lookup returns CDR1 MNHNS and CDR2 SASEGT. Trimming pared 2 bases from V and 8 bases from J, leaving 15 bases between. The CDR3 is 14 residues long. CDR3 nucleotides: TGTGCCAGCAGTGAATCAGGTACACTTTCGGAAGCTTTCTTT. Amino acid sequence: CASSESGTLSEAFF.

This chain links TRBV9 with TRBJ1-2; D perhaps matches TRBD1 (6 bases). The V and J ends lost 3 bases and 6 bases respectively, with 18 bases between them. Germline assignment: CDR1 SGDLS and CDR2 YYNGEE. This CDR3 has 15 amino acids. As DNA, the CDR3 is TGTGCCAGCAGCGATAGACAGGACCCACCCCATGGCTACACCTTC. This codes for CASSDRQDPPHGYTF.

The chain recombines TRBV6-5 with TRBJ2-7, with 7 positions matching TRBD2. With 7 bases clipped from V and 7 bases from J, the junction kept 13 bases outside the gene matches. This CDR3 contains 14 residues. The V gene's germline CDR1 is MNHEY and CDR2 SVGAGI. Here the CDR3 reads CASKRGPAVGEQYF. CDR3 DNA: TGTGCCAGCAAGCGGGGACCCGCCGTAGGGGAGCAGTACTTC.

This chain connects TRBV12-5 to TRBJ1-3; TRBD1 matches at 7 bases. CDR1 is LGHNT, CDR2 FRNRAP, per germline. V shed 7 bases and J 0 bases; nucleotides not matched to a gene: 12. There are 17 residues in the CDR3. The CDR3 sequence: CASVTQGQVSSGNTIYF. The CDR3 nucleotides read TGTGCTAGTGTTACCCAAGGACAGGTCTCCTCTGGAAACACCATATATTTT. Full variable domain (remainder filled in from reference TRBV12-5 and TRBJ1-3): DARVTQTPRHKVTEMGQEVTMRCQPILGHNTVFWYRQTMMQGLELLAYFRNRAPLDDSGMPKDRFSAEMPDATLATLKIQPSEPRDSAVYFCASVTQGQVSSGNTIYFGEGSWLTVV.

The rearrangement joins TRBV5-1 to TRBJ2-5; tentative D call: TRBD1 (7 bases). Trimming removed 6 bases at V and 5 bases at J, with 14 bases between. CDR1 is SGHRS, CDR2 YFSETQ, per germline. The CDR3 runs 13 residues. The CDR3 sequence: CASTRGAGETQYF. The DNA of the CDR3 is TGCGCCAGCACCAGGGGGGCCGGGGAGACCCAGTACTTC. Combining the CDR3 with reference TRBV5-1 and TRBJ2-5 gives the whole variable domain KAGVTQTPRYLIKTRGQQVTLSCSPISGHRSVSWYQQTPGQGLQFLFEYFSETQRNKGNFPGRFSGRQFSNSRSEMNVSTLELGDSALYLCASTRGAGETQYFGPGTRLLVL.